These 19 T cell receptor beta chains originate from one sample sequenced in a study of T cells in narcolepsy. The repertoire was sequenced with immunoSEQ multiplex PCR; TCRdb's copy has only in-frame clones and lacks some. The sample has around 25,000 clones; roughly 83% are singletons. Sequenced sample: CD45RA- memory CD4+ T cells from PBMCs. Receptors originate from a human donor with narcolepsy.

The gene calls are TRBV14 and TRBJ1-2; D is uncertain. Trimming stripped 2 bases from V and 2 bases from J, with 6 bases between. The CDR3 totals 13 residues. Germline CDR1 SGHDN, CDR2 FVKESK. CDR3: CASSQSQNYGYTF. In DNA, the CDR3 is TGTGCCAGCAGCCAATCACAGAACTATGGCTACACCTTC.

CDR3 protein: CASSPEAWAGELFF. The DNA for the CDR3 is TGTGCCAGCAGCCCAGAGGCCTGGGCCGGGGAGCTGTTTTTT. This chain links TRBV7-2 with TRBJ2-2, with unresolved D. V was shortened by 5 bases and J by 6 bases, with 13 bases between the two germline ends. The CDR3 spans 14 residues. Germline-derived CDR1 and CDR2 are SGHTA and FQGNSA. The full variable domain, completed using reference TRBV7-2 and TRBJ2-2, is GAGVSQSPSNKVTEKGKDVELRCDPISGHTALYWYRQSLGQGLEFLIYFQGNSAPDKSGLPSDRFSAERTGGSVSTLTIQRTQQEDSAVYLCASSPEAWAGELFFGEGSRLTVL.

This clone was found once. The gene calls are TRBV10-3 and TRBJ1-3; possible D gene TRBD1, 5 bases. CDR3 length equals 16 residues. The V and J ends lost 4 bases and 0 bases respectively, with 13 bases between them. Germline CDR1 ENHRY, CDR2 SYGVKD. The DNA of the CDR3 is TGTGCCATCAGTGGCCCGGGGACCCTCTCTGGAAACACCATATATTTT. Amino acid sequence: CAISGPGTLSGNTIYF.

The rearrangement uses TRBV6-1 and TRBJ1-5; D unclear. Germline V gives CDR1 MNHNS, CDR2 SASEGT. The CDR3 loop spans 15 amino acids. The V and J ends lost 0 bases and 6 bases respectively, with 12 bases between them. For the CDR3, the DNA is TGTGCCAGCAGTGAAGCGGGAGGGATTAGTCAGCCCCAGCATTTT. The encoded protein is CASSEAGGISQPQHF.

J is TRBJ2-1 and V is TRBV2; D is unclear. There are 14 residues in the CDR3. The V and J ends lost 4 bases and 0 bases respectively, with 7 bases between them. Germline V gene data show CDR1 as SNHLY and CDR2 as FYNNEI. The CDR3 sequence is CASSVASSYNEQFF. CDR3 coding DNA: TGTGCCAGCAGTGTAGCTAGCTCCTACAATGAGCAGTTCTTC.

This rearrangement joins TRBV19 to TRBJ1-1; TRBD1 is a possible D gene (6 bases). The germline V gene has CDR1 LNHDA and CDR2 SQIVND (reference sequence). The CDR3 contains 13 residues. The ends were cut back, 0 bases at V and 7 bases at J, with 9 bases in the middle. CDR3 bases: TGTGCCAGTAGTATAGACTGGACAGTTGAAGCTTTCTTT. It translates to CASSIDWTVEAFF. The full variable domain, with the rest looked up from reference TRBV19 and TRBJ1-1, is DGGITQSPKYLFRKEGQNVTLSCEQNLNHDAMYWYRQDPGQGLRLIYYSQIVNDFQKGDIAEGYSVSREKKESFPLTVTSAQKNPTAFYLCASSIDWTVEAFFGQGTRLTVV.

CDR3 in DNA: TGTGCTAGTGGTCTACAGGGGTGGGATGGCTACACCTTC. Protein product: CASGLQGWDGYTF. The rearrangement links TRBV12-5 to TRBJ1-2; 7 bases are shared with TRBD1. The V gene end was trimmed by 5 bases and the J gene end by 6 bases; junction bases not matched to a gene: 6. The CDR3 consists of 13 residues. Germline CDR1 reads LGHNT; CDR2 reads FRNRAP.

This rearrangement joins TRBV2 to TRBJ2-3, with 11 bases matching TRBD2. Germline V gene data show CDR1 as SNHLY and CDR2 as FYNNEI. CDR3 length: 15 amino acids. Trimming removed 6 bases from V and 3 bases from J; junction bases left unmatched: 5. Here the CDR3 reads CASRETSGVTDTQYF. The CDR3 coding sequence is TGTGCCAGCAGGGAGACTAGCGGGGTTACAGATACGCAGTATTTT.

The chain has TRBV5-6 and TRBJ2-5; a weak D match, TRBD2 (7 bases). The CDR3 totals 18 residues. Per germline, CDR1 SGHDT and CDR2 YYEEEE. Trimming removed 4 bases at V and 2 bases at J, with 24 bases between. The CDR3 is CASSGSQRRGGIQETQYF. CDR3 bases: TGTGCCAGCAGCGGATCCCAAAGAAGGGGGGGGATTCAAGAGACCCAGTACTTC.

The CDR3 sequence: CASSSLAGGLYEQYF. CDR3 bases: TGTGCCAGCAGCTCGTTAGCGGGAGGACTCTACGAGCAGTACTTC. This chain links TRBV11-2 with TRBJ2-7, with 10 bases aligning to TRBD2. The CDR3 loop spans 15 amino acids. CDR1 is SGHAT and CDR2 is FQNNGV in the germline V gene. Trimming cost V 4 bases and J 3 bases; bases outside gene matches: 6.

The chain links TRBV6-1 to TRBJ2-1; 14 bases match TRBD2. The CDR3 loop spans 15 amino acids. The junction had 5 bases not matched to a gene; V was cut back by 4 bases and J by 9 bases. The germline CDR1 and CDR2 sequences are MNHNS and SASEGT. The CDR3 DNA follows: TGTGCCAGCAGTGTTACCGGGACTAGCGGGAGTGAGCAGTTCTTC. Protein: CASSVTGTSGSEQFF.

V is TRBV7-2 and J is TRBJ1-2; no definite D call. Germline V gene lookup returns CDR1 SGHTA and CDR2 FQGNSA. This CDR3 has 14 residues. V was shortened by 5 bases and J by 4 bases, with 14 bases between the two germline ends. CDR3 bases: TGTGCCAGCAGCCCAAGAGCCGCGTTCTATGGCTACACCTTC. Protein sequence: CASSPRAAFYGYTF.

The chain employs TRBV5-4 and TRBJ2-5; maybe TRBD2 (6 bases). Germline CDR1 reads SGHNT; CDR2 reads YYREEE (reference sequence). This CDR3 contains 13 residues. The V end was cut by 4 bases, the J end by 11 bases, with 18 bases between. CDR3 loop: CASSLVGGDSQYF. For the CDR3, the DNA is TGTGCCAGCAGCCTGGTCGGCGGGGATAGTCAGTACTTC. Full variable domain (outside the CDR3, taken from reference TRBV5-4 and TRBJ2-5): ETGVTQSPTHLIKTRGQQVTLRCSSQSGHNTVSWYQQALGQGPQFIFQYYREEENGRGNFPPRFSGLQFPNYSSELNVNALELDDSALYLCASSLVGGDSQYFGPGTRLLVL.

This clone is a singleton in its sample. The CDR3 sequence: CASSQGAGQPQHF. In DNA, the CDR3 is TGTGCCAGCAGCCAAGGGGCAGGGCAGCCCCAGCATTTT. The gene calls are TRBV14 and TRBJ1-5, with D perhaps TRBD1 (5 bases). V was cut by 1 base and J by 7 bases, with 8 bases left in between. The germline V gene encodes CDR1 SGHDN and CDR2 FVKESK. This CDR3 spans 13 amino acids.

The DNA for the CDR3 is TGTGCCAGCAGCTTAGGTTGGGTAGAGACCCAGTACTTC. Encoded protein: CASSLGWVETQYF. J is TRBJ2-5 and V is TRBV7-2; D unresolved. V lost 1 base, J lost 4 bases, and 7 bases lay in between. CDR1 is SGHTA and CDR2 is FQGNSA in the germline V gene. The CDR3 is 13 residues long.

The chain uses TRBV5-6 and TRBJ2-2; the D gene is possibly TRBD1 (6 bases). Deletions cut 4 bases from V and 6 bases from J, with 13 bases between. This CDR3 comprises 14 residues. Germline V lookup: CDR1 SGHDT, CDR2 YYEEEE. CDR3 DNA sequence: TGTGCCAGCAGCACTTGGACAGTCTCCGGGGAGCTGTTTTTT. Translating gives CASSTWTVSGELFF.

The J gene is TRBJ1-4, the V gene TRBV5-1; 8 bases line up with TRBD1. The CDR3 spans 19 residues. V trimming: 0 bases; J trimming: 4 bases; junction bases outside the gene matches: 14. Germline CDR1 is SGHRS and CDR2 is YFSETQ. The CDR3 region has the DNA TGCGCCAGCAGCTTGGTTCGGACGGACAGGGACGGTCGTAATGAAAAACTGTTTTTT. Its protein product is CASSLVRTDRDGRNEKLFF.

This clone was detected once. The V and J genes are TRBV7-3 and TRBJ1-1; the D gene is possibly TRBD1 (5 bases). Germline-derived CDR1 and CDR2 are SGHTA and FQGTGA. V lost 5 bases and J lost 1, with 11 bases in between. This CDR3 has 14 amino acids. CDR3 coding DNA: TGTGCCAGCAGCCCCTCAAGGGGGAACACTGAAGCTTTCTTT. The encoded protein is CASSPSRGNTEAFF.

The CDR3 protein is CASSGGQGYYEQYF. The CDR3 DNA is TGTGCCAGCAGCGGGGGACAGGGTTACTACGAGCAGTACTTC. The chain couples TRBV4-2 to TRBJ2-7; TRBD1 agrees at 9 bases. In germline, CDR1 is LGHNA, CDR2 YNFKEQ. V gave up 5 bases and J gave up 3 bases; unmatched junction bases: 5. The CDR3 is 14 residues long.